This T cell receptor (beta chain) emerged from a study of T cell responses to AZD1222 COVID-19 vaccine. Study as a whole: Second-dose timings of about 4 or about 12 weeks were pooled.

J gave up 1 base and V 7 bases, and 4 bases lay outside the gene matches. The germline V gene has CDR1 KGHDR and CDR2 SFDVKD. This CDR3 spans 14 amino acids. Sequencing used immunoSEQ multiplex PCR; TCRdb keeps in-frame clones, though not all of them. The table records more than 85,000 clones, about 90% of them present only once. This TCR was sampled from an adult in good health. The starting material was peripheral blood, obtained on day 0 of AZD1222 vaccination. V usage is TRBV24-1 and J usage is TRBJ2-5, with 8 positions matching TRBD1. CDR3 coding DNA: TGTGCCACCAGAGGCACAGGGGGCCAAGAGACCCAGTACTTC. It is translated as CATRGTGGQETQYF.